One and the same sample provided the 32 T cell receptor beta chains below, sequenced in a study of T cells in Graves' hyperthyroidism and ophthalmopathy. There were TCR beta CDR3 regions amplified from RNA transcripts. The study used the HTBI primer set for a first-round RT-PCR of the TCR CDR3. Each CDR3 protein is one row after TCRdb ran MiXCR on the multiplex PCR reads. The top ten clones hold roughly an eighth of a sample with about 640,000 distinct CDR3 sequences, around 15% of them seen once. The specimen sequenced was blood. These TCRs come from a woman aged 50 to 60 with Graves' ophthalmopathy.

This clonotype was counted ten times or more. The V and J genes are TRBV18 and TRBJ2-3; D might be TRBD2 (6 bases). Germline CDR1 is KGHSH and CDR2 is LQKENI. The CDR3 is made up of 14 amino acids. V was trimmed by 2 bases and J by 3 bases, leaving 9 bases between them. The CDR3 nucleotides read TGTGCCAGCTCACCAACGGGGGTAACAGATACGCAGTATTTT. The encoded protein is CASSPTGVTDTQYF.

The rearrangement uses TRBV4-2 and TRBJ2-2, with unresolved D. Trimming shortened V by 1 base and J by 5 bases, and 11 bases separated the two germline ends. This CDR3 contains 15 residues. Germline V gives CDR1 LGHNA, CDR2 YNFKEQ. The CDR3 reads CASSQGTTETGELFF. As DNA, the CDR3 is TGTGCCAGCAGCCAAGGAACCACTGAGACCGGGGAGCTGTTTTTT.

The rearrangement uses TRBV5-1 and TRBJ2-5, with a weak D call TRBD1 (6 bases). CDR3 length equals 15 residues. Deletions cut 0 bases from V and 5 bases from J, with 14 bases between. The germline CDR1 and CDR2 sequences are SGHRS and YFSETQ. This CDR3 is CASSLVQGSSETQYF. The CDR3 DNA sequence: TGCGCCAGCAGCTTGGTGCAGGGGTCATCGGAGACCCAGTACTTC.

In this sample, this clonotype turned up many times. This chain uses TRBV3-2 with TRBJ2-7; the D segment call TRBD2 is taken from the table without a DNA check. TRBV3-2 counts as a pseudogene. The CDR3 loop spans 15 amino acids. Here the CDR3 reads CASSQHSGPTYEQYF. Written as DNA, the CDR3 is TGTGCCAGCAGCCAACATAGCGGTCCGACTTACGAGCAGTACTTC.

This clonotype was observed a handful of times. The V gene is TRBV19, the J gene TRBJ1-5; unclear D gene. Germline CDR1 reads LNHDA; CDR2 reads SQIVND (reference sequence). V dropped 7 bases and J dropped 0 bases, with 13 bases sitting between them. The CDR3 runs to 15 residues. The CDR3 DNA follows: TGTGCCAGTATCCGTGCACCTTATAGCAATCAGCCCCAGCATTTT. As protein: CASIRAPYSNQPQHF.

In its sample, this clonotype was seen once. A read error is possible here, since a much larger clone lies one base away. The chain carries TRBV24-1 and TRBJ2-6; maybe TRBD1 (5 bases). In germline, CDR1 is KGHDR, CDR2 SFDVKD. Trimming pared 4 bases from V and 1 base from J, leaving 13 bases between. This CDR3 comprises 17 residues. The CDR3 sequence: CATSETRGASGANVLTF. The CDR3 nucleotides read TGTGCCACCAGTGAAACAAGGGGCGCGTCTGGGGCCAACGTCCTGACTTTC.

This clonotype was seen many times. The J gene is TRBJ1-5, the V gene TRBV28, with a possible D match to TRBD1 (5 bases). Looked up from germline, CDR1 is MDHEN and CDR2 is SYDVKM. Trimming shortened V by 2 bases and J by 5 bases, and 10 bases separated the two germline ends. CDR3 length: 14 residues. CDR3 coding DNA: TGTGCCAGCAGTTTACCGACAGATTATCAGCCCCAGCATTTT. As protein: CASSLPTDYQPQHF. Drawing the rest from reference TRBV28 and TRBJ1-5, the complete variable domain is DVKVTQSSRYLVKRTGEKVFLECVQDMDHENMFWYRQDPGLGLRLIYFSYDVKMKEKGDIPEGYSVSREKKERFSLILESASTNQTSMYLCASSLPTDYQPQHFGDGTRLSIL.

This chain joins TRBV20-1 and TRBJ2-2; D might be TRBD1 (5 bases). Germline values: CDR1 DFQATT, CDR2 SNEGSKA (reference sequence). The ends were cut back, 2 bases at V and 4 bases at J, with 17 bases in the middle. This CDR3 contains 16 residues. CDR3 nucleotides: TGCAGTGCTAGACCTCCACAAACAGGTTTCACCGGGGAGCTGTTTTTT. Residues: CSARPPQTGFTGELFF.

This clonotype was detected a few times. The gene calls are TRBV24-1 and TRBJ2-5; weak D call: TRBD1 (6 bases). Deletions cut 6 bases from V and 5 bases from J, with 18 bases between. Germline CDR1 is KGHDR and CDR2 is SFDVKD. The CDR3 extends over 15 amino acids. The CDR3 nucleotides read TGTGCCACCAGTCCCGGGACAAGCCATCTCGAGACCCAGTACTTC. It encodes CATSPGTSHLETQYF.

This clonotype appeared a few times. V and J are TRBV28 and TRBJ2-3, with 11 nucleotides matching TRBD2. The CDR3 runs 16 residues. Trimming cost V 3 bases and J 1 base; bases outside gene matches: 3. Germline CDR1 MDHEN, CDR2 SYDVKM. The CDR3 DNA reads TGTGCCAGCAGTTTTCTGACTAGCGGGGGCACAGATACGCAGTATTTT. It is translated as CASSFLTSGGTDTQYF.

This clonotype appeared a few times. The rearrangement uses TRBV20-1 and TRBJ2-2; D call uncertain. The germline V gene encodes CDR1 DFQATT and CDR2 SNEGSKA (reference sequence). Trimming left V 3 bases short and J 5 bases short, with 7 bases between. There are 12 residues in the CDR3. The DNA for the CDR3 is TGCAGTGCTAGTATCCCGACCGGGGAGCTGTTTTTT. Residues: CSASIPTGELFF.

The rearrangement links TRBV9 to TRBJ2-5; D is tentatively TRBD1 or TRBD2 (5 bases each). This CDR3 is built from 17 residues. V lost 0 bases to trimming and J lost 2 bases, with 17 bases between them. Germline-derived CDR1 and CDR2 are SGDLS and YYNGEE. CDR3 residues: CASSVATGGTIQETQYF. In nucleotides, the CDR3 is TGTGCCAGCAGCGTAGCGACTGGTGGGACGATACAAGAGACCCAGTACTTC.

This clonotype was detected many times. V and J are TRBV6-2 or TRBV6-3 and TRBJ2-1; tentative D call: TRBD1 (6 bases). This CDR3 spans 17 amino acids. The V gene's germline CDR1 is MNHEY and CDR2 SVGEGT. V lost 1 base and J lost 6, with 19 bases in between. CDR3 in DNA: TGTGCCAGCAGTTACTTTCCCTTGACAGGACGTCCCAATGAGCAGTTCTTC. Protein product: CASSYFPLTGRPNEQFF.

V usage is TRBV28 and J usage is TRBJ2-7; possible D gene TRBD1, 5 bases. V lost 7 bases and J lost 6, with 16 bases in between. This CDR3 is 13 amino acids long. Per germline, CDR1 MDHEN and CDR2 SYDVKM. CDR3 nucleotide sequence: TGTGCCAGCAAGTCGCAGACAGCCTTCGAGCAGTACTTC. Translating gives CASKSQTAFEQYF.

This clonotype has more than one count but fewer than ten. A much larger clone differs from this one at a single base, so this may be a read error. The V call is TRBV2, the J call TRBJ2-3, with no clear D. CDR3 length: 15 amino acids. Germline assignment: CDR1 SNHLY and CDR2 FYNNEI. Trimming took 4 bases from V and 3 from J, leaving 14 bases between them. The CDR3, as DNA: TGTGCCAGCAGTGCCGAGACTTTGGGGACAGATACGCAGTATTTT. Its translation: CASSAETLGTDTQYF.

The table lists this clonotype with a few counts. The chain is built from TRBV5-1 and TRBJ2-3, with TRBD2 matching over 10 bases. V lost 1 base, J lost 1 base, and 3 bases stayed unmatched. In germline, CDR1 is SGHRS, CDR2 YFSETQ. This CDR3 comprises 16 residues. CDR3 in amino acids: CASSLLAGEGTDTQYF. The CDR3 DNA is TGCGCCAGCAGCTTGCTAGCGGGAGAGGGCACAGATACGCAGTATTTT.

The chain recombines TRBV2 with TRBJ1-2; D gene unclear. The CDR3 runs to 13 residues. Germline-derived CDR1 and CDR2 are SNHLY and FYNNEI. V gave up 4 bases and J gave up 4 bases, with 10 bases separating them. CDR3 coding DNA: TGTGCCAGCAGTGCGACGGTTACCTATGGCTACACCTTC. This codes for CASSATVTYGYTF.

The chain uses TRBV7-9 and TRBJ1-2; D not resolved. CDR1 and CDR2 from the germline V gene are SEHNR and FQNEAQ (reference sequence). The CDR3 is 15 residues long. V lost 1 base and J lost 0, with 9 bases in between. As DNA, the CDR3 is TGTGCCAGCAGCTTAGAGGTTCCAGCTAACTATGGCTACACCTTC. This gives the protein CASSLEVPANYGYTF.

This clonotype was seen repeatedly, ten times or more. This chain joins TRBV15 and TRBJ2-3, with D possibly matching TRBD2 (6 bases). V lost 5 bases and J lost 0, with 12 bases in between. The CDR3 has 15 amino acids. From germline, CDR1 is LNHNV and CDR2 YYDKDF (reference sequence). CDR3 DNA: TGTGCCACCAGCTTAGGAGGGGAAAGCACAGATACGCAGTATTTT. Encoded protein: CATSLGGESTDTQYF.

This clonotype was observed at least ten times. The chain carries TRBV28 and TRBJ2-3; D ambiguous. Germline V gene data show CDR1 as MDHEN and CDR2 as SYDVKM. V gave up 1 base and J gave up 0 bases, with 11 bases separating them. The CDR3 is 16 amino acids. The CDR3 sequence: CASSLSSGPSTDTQYF. CDR3 in DNA: TGTGCCAGCAGTTTATCGTCAGGACCTAGCACAGATACGCAGTATTTT.

This clonotype was counted many times. The chain carries TRBV7-9 and TRBJ2-1; 8 bases map to TRBD2. The CDR3 is 13 amino acids. V lost 7 bases, J lost 6 bases, and 5 bases stayed unmatched. CDR1 and CDR2 (germline): SEHNR, FQNEAQ (reference sequence). DNA of the CDR3: TGTGCCAGCATCGGGAGGGTGGTCAATGAGCAGTTCTTC. This encodes CASIGRVVNEQFF. Filled out from reference TRBV7-9 and TRBJ2-1, the complete variable domain reads DTGVSQNPRHKITKRGQNVTFRCDPISEHNRLYWYRQTLGQGPEFLTYFQNEAQLEKSRLLSDRFSAERPKGSFSTLEIQRTEQGDSAMYLCASIGRVVNEQFFGPGTRLTVL.

The chain recombines TRBV7-6 with TRBJ1-3; weak D call: TRBD1 (5 bases). CDR3 length: 16 residues. Trimming took off 0 bases at V and 1 base at J, with 10 bases between the two ends. CDR1 is SGHVS, CDR2 FNYEAQ, per germline. The CDR3 sequence: CASSLADGGSGNTIYF. CDR3 nucleotide sequence: TGTGCCAGCAGCTTAGCAGACGGGGGGTCTGGAAACACCATATATTTT.

The gene calls are TRBV19 and TRBJ1-1, with a possible D match to TRBD1 (6 bases). The CDR3 length is 17 residues. The V end lost 2 bases, the J end lost 1 base, and 17 bases lay between the germline ends. The germline gives CDR1 LNHDA, CDR2 SQIVND (reference sequence). CDR3 sequence (DNA): TGTGCCAGTAGTATATCCGCGGACAGTAGTTCGAACACTGAAGCTTTCTTT. Its translation is CASSISADSSSNTEAFF.

The J gene is TRBJ1-1, the V gene TRBV6-1, with D perhaps matching TRBD1 (5 bases). The CDR3 sequence is 15 residues long. Trimming stripped 3 bases from V and 6 bases from J, with 17 bases between. Germline lookup yields CDR1 MNHNS and CDR2 SASEGT. CDR3 in DNA: TGTGCCAGCAGTGAGCGACCGGGGACTCTATCTGAAGCTTTCTTT. It codes for CASSERPGTLSEAFF.

Only a few counts were recorded for this clonotype. The chain is built from TRBV6-2 or TRBV6-3 and TRBJ1-3; a weak D match, TRBD1 (6 bases). The V end was cut by 7 bases, the J end by 2 bases, with 15 bases between. In germline, CDR1 is MNHEY, CDR2 SVGEGT. The length of the CDR3 is 15 residues. CDR3 amino acids: CASKDRRSAGNTIYF. The CDR3 DNA sequence: TGTGCCAGCAAAGACAGGAGATCGGCTGGAAACACCATATATTTT.

The J gene is TRBJ2-2, the V gene TRBV25-1, with no clear D. V lost 10 bases and J lost 4, with 16 bases in between. This CDR3 has 14 amino acids. The V gene's germline CDR1 is MGHDK and CDR2 SYGVNS. This chain's CDR3 is CATSAALITGELFF. In nucleotides, the CDR3 is TGTGCCACCTCGGCGGCTCTAATCACCGGGGAGCTGTTTTTT.

This clonotype was observed many times. This chain uses TRBV12-3 or TRBV12-4 with TRBJ2-1; 14 bases match TRBD2. The CDR3 runs to 15 residues. The V segment lost 5 bases and the J segment 10 bases; nucleotides outside the gene matches: 7. The DNA of the CDR3 is TGTGCCAGCAGTCAGACTAGCGGGAGGGCCAGAGAGCAGTTCTTC. Its translation is CASSQTSGRAREQFF.

This clonotype turned up a few times. The germline gene is not matched at one end of the junction; a read error may be the cause. The CDR3 is CASGLRGANYGYTF. CDR3 bases: TGTGCCAGCGGTTTAAGGGGAGCCAACTATGGCTACACCTTC. The chain joins TRBV27 to TRBJ1-2, with D possibly being TRBD1 (5 bases). CDR1 and CDR2 (germline): MNHEY, SMNVEV (reference sequence). The CDR3 runs to 14 residues.

This clonotype was seen a handful of times. The chain combines TRBV5-1 with TRBJ1-2; perhaps TRBD1 as D (6 bases). The germline V and J ends were trimmed by 0 bases and 6 bases, with 21 bases remaining between them. Germline V lookup: CDR1 SGHRS, CDR2 YFSETQ. The CDR3 has 17 amino acids. DNA for the CDR3: TGCGCCAGCAGCTTGGGCAGGGGCGTTGGTGGTGGTAATGGCTACACCTTC. It codes for CASSLGRGVGGGNGYTF. The variable domain in full, with the rest retrieved from reference TRBV5-1 and TRBJ1-2, is KAGVTQTPRYLIKTRGQQVTLSCSPISGHRSVSWYQQTPGQGLQFLFEYFSETQRNKGNFPGRFSGRQFSNSRSEMNVSTLELGDSALYLCASSLGRGVGGGNGYTFGSGTRLTVV.

This clonotype came up a few times. The chain uses TRBV12-3 or TRBV12-4 and TRBJ1-5, with D perhaps matching TRBD1 (5 bases). CDR3 size: 12 residues. Trimming stripped 5 bases from V and 7 bases from J, with 9 bases between. CDR3 nucleotides: TGTGCCAGCAGTGAAACAGGACAGCCCCAGCATTTT. Amino acids: CASSETGQPQHF.

In its sample, this clonotype was seen many times. The chain combines TRBV18 with TRBJ2-7; D possibly corresponds to TRBD1 (6 bases). CDR1 is KGHSH and CDR2 is LQKENI in the germline V gene. CDR3 length: 15 amino acids. The germline V and J ends were trimmed by 0 bases and 4 bases, with 13 bases remaining between them. CDR3 DNA sequence: TGTGCCAGCTCACCACCGGGCAGGGGTGTGTACGAGCAGTACTTC. Translating gives CASSPPGRGVYEQYF.

This clonotype was counted many times. The chain is built from TRBV20-1 and TRBJ2-1; weak D call: TRBD2 (6 bases). Germline V lookup: CDR1 DFQATT, CDR2 SNEGSKA (reference sequence). V was shortened by 0 bases and J by 5 bases, with 8 bases between the two germline ends. The CDR3 spans 13 residues. In DNA form, the CDR3 reads TGCAGTGCTAGAGACAGGGAGGACAATGAGCAGTTCTTC. Translation gives CSARDREDNEQFF.